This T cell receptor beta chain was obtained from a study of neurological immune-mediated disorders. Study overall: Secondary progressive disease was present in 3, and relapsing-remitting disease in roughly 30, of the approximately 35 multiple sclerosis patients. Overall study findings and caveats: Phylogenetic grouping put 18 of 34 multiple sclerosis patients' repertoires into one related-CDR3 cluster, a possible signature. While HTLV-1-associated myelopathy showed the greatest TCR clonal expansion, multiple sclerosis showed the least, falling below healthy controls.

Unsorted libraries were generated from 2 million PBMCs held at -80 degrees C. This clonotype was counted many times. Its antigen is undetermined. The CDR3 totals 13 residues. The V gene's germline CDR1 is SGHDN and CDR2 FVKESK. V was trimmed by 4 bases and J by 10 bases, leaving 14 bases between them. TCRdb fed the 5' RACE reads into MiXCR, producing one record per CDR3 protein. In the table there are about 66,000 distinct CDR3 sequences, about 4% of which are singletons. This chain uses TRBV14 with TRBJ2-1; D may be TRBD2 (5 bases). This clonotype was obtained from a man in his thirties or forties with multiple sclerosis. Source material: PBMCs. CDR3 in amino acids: CASSPMKAGEQFF. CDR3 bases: TGTGCCAGCAGCCCCATGAAGGCGGGCGAGCAGTTCTTC.